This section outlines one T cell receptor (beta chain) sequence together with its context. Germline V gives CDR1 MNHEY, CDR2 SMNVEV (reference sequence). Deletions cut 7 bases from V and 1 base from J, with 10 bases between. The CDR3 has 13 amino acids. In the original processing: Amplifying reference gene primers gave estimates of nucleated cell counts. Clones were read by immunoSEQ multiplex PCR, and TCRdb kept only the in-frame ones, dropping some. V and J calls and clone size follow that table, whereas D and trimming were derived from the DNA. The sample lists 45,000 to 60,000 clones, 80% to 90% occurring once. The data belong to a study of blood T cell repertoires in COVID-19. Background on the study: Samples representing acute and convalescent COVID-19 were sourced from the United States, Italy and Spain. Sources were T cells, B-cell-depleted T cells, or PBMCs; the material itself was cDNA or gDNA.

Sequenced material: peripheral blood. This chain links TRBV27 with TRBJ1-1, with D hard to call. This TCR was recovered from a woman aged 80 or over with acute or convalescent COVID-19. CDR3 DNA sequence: TGTGCCAGCACCCCCCCCGGGAACACTGAAGCTTTCTTT. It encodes CASTPPGNTEAFF.